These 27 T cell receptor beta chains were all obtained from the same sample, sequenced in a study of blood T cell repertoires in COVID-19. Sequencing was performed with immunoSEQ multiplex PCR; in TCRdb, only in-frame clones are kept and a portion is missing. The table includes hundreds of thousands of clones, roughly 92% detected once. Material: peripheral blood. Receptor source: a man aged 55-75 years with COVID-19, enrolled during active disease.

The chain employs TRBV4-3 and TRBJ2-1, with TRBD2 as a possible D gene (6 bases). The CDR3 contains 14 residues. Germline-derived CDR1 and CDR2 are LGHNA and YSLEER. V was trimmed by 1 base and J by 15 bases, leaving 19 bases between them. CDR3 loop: CASSQGVMGGGAFF. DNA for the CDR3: TGCGCCAGCAGCCAAGGGGTTATGGGGGGTGGCGCGTTCTTC.

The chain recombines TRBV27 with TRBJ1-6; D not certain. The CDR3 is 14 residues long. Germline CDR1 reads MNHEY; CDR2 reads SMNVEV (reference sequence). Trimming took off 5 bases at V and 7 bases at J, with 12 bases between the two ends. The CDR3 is CASSIQVGNSPLHF. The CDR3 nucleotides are TGTGCCAGCAGTATCCAGGTGGGCAATTCACCCCTCCACTTT.

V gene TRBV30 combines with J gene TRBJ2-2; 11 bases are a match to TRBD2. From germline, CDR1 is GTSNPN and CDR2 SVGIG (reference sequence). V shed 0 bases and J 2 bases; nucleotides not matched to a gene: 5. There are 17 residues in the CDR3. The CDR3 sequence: CAWSVLAGAPNTGELFF. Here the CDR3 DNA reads TGTGCCTGGAGTGTACTAGCGGGGGCCCCAAACACCGGGGAGCTGTTTTTT.

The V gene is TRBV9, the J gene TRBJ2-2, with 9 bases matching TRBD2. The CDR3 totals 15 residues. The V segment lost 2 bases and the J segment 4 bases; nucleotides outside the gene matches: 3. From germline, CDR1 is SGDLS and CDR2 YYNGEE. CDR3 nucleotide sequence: TGTGCCAGCAGCGTGCGGGGGGGCGGCACCGGGGAGCTGTTTTTT. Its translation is CASSVRGGGTGELFF. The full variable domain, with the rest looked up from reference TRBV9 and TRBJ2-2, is DSGVTQTPKHLITATGQRVTLRCSPRSGDLSVYWYQQSLDQGLQFLIQYYNGEERAKGNILERFSAQQFPDLHSELNLSSLELGDSALYFCASSVRGGGTGELFFGEGSRLTVL.

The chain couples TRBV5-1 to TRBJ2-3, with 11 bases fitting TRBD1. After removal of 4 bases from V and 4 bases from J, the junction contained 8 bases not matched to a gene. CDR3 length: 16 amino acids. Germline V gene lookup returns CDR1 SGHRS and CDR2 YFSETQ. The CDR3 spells CASSRRTGGAADTQYF. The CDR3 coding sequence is TGCGCCAGCAGCCGAAGGACAGGGGGCGCCGCAGATACGCAGTATTTT.

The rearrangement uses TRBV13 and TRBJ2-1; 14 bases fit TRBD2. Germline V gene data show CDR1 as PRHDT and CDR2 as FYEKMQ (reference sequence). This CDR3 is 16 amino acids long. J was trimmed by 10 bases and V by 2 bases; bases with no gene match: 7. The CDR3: CASSLLGLAGVGEQFF. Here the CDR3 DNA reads TGTGCCAGCAGCTTACTGGGACTAGCGGGAGTAGGGGAGCAGTTCTTC.

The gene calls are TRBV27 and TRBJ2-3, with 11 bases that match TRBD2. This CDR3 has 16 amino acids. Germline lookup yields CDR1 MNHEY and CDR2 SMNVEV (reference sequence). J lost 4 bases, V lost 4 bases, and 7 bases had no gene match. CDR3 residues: CASSSLLAGEPDTQYF. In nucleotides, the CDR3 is TGTGCCAGCAGTTCCCTACTAGCGGGGGAGCCAGATACGCAGTATTTT.

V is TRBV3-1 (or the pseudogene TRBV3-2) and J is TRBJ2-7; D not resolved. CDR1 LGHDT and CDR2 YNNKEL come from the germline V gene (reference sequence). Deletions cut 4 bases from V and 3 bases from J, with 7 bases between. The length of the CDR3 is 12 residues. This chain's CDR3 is CASSPTGYEQYF. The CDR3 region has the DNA TGTGCCAGCAGCCCGACTGGCTACGAGCAGTACTTC.

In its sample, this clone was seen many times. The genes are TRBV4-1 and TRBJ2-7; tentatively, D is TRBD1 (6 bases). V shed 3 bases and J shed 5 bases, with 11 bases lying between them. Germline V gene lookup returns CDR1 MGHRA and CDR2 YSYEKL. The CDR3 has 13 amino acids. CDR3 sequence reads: CASSQDRFHEQYF. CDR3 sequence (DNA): TGCGCCAGCAGCCAGGACAGATTCCACGAGCAGTACTTC.

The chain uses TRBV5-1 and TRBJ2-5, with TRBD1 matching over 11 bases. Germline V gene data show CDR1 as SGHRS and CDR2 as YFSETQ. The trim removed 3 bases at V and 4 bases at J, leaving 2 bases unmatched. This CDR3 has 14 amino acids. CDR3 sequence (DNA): TGCGCCAGCAGCTCGGGACAGGGGGGAGAGACCCAGTACTTC. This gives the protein CASSSGQGGETQYF.

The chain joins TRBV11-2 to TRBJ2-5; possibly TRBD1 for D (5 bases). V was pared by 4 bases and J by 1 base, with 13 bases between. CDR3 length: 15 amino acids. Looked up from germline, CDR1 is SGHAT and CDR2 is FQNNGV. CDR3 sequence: CASSSPPDSQETQYF. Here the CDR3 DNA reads TGTGCCAGCAGCTCACCTCCAGACAGCCAAGAGACCCAGTACTTC.

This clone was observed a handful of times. The CDR3 region is CASSFLRGGMNTEAFF. Here the CDR3 DNA reads TGTGCCAGCAGCTTCTTGCGGGGCGGGATGAACACTGAAGCTTTCTTT. The chain employs TRBV5-6 and TRBJ1-1; a possible D gene is TRBD1 (5 bases). This CDR3 has 16 residues. The V end lost 2 bases, the J end lost 0 bases, and 14 bases lay between the germline ends. In germline, CDR1 is SGHDT, CDR2 YYEEEE.

The CDR3 coding sequence is TGTGCCAGCAGTTTCCAGGGGGAGCGGTATGGCTACACCTTC. Residues: CASSFQGERYGYTF. V is TRBV6-2 or TRBV6-3 and J is TRBJ1-2; 7 bases match TRBD1. Germline V gene lookup returns CDR1 MNHEY and CDR2 SVGEGT. The V segment lost 4 bases and the J segment 5 bases; nucleotides outside the gene matches: 7. The CDR3 runs 14 residues.

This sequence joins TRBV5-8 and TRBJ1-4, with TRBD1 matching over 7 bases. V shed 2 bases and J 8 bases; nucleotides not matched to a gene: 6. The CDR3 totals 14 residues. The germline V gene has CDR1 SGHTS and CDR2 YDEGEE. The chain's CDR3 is CASSFPGTAEKLFF. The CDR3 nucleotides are TGTGCCAGCAGCTTCCCCGGGACAGCGGAAAAACTGTTTTTT.

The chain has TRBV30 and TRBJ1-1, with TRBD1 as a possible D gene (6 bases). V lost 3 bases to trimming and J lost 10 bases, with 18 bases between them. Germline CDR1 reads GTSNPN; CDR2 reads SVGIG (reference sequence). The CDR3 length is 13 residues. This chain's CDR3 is CAWRDPTGFGAFF. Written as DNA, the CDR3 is TGTGCCTGGAGGGATCCCACAGGGTTCGGAGCTTTCTTT.

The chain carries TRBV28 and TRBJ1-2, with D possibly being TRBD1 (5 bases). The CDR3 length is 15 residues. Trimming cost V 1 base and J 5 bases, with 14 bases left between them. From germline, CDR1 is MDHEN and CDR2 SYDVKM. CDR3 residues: CASSLSHRRPYGYTF. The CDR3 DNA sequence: TGTGCCAGCAGTTTATCCCACAGGAGACCTTATGGCTACACCTTC.

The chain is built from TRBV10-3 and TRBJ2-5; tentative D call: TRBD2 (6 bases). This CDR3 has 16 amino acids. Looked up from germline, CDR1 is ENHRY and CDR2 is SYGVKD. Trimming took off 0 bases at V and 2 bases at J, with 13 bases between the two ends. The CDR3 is CAISESIMGGQETQYF. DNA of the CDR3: TGTGCCATCAGTGAGTCGATAATGGGGGGTCAAGAGACCCAGTACTTC.

The CDR3 loop reads CASSQTAGGALYNEQFF. The CDR3 nucleotides read TGTGCCAGCAGCCAAACAGCGGGAGGGGCCCTCTACAATGAGCAGTTCTTC. This chain joins TRBV3-1 (or the pseudogene TRBV3-2) and TRBJ2-1; 10 bases are shared with TRBD2. Per germline, CDR1 LGHDT and CDR2 YNNKEL (reference sequence). This CDR3 contains 17 residues. Trimming cost V 2 bases and J 3 bases; bases outside gene matches: 7.

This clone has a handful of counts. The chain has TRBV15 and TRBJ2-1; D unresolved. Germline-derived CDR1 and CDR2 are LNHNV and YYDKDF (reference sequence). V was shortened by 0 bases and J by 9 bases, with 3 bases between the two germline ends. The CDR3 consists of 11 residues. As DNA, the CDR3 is TGTGCCACCAGCAGAGATAGTGAGCAGTTCTTC. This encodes CATSRDSEQFF.

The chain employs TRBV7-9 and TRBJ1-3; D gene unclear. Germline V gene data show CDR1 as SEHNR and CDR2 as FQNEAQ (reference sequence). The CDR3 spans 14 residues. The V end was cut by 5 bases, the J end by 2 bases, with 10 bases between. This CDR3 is CASSPLVPGNTIYF. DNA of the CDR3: TGTGCCAGCAGCCCTCTTGTTCCTGGAAACACCATATATTTT.

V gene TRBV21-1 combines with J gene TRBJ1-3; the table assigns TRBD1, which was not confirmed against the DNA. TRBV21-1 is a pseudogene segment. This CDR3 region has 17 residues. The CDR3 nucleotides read TGTGCCAGCAGCAATTCGGGGACAGGGGGCTCTGGAAACACCATATATTTT. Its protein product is CASSNSGTGGSGNTIYF.

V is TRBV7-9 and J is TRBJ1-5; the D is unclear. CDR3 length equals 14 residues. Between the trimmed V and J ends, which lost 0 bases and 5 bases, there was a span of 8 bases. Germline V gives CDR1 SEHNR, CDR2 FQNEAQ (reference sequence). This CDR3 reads CASSLATRDQPQHF. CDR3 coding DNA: TGTGCCAGCAGCTTAGCGACTAGGGATCAGCCCCAGCATTTT.

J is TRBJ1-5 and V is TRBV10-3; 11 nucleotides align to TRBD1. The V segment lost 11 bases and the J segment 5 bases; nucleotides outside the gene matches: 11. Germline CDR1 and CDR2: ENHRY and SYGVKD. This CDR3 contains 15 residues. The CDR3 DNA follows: TGTGCCTCGAGCCCCCGGGACAGGGGGGATCAGCCCCAGCATTTT. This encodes CASSPRDRGDQPQHF.

In DNA form, the CDR3 reads TGCGCCAGCAGCCCCGGAGGGAGGAGCGAGGGGATGAACACTGAAGCTTTCTTT. Encoded protein: CASSPGGRSEGMNTEAFF. V and J are TRBV5-1 and TRBJ1-1; TRBD1 might be the D (5 bases). Germline CDR1 and CDR2: SGHRS and YFSETQ. The CDR3 covers 18 residues. V lost 4 bases and J 0 bases, leaving 22 bases between the germline ends.

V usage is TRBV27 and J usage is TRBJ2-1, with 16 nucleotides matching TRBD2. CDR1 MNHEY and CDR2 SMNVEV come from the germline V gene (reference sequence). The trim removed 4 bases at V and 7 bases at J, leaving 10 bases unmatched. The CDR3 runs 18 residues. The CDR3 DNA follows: TGTGCCAGCAGTTCCGAGTCCGGGACTAGCGGGAGGGGGAATGAGCAGTTCTTC. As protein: CASSSESGTSGRGNEQFF.

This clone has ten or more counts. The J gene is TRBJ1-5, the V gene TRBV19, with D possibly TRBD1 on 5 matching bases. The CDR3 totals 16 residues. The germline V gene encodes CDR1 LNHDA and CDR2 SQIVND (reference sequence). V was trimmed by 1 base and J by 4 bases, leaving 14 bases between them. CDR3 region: CASSIVGRAKNQPQHF. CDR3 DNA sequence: TGTGCCAGTAGTATAGTGGGCAGGGCGAAGAATCAGCCCCAGCATTTT.

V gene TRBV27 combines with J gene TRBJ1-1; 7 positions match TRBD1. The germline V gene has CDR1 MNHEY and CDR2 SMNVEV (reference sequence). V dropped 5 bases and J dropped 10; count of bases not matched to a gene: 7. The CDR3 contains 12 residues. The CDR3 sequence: CASSPRGERAFF. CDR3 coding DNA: TGTGCCAGCAGTCCCAGGGGGGAGCGAGCTTTCTTT.